Listed below are T cell receptor beta chains from one sample, sequenced in a study of post-analysis software for immune sequencing data. TCRdb re-derived calls from the PCR reads in MiXCR, one entry per CDR3 protein. The sample has roughly 800,000 distinct CDR3 sequences; approximately 57% are singletons. Sample: blood. These receptors all stem from a girl between 10 and 17 years old with multiple sclerosis. The CDR3 runs from the conserved cysteine through the conserved F or W. Each record gives: V gene, D gene, clone size, CDR3 length, J gene, CDR3 DNA, CDR3 protein. D genes are given only for firm matches. The size field is filled for only some rows; it gives once, few, many or a size class.

v_call: TRBV29-1; d_call: .; clone_size: few; cdr3_length: 12; j_call: TRBJ2-7; cdr3_nt: TGCAGCGTTGAAGACAGGGTGTACGAGCAGTACTTC; cdr3_aa: CSVEDRVYEQYF
v_call: TRBV30; d_call: TRBD2; clone_size: .; cdr3_length: 16; j_call: TRBJ2-3; cdr3_nt: TGTGCCTGGAGTAGCCCCGGGACTAGCGGGAGACATACGCAGTATTTT; cdr3_aa: CAWSSPGTSGRHTQYF
v_call: TRBV27; d_call: TRBD1; clone_size: .; cdr3_length: 14; j_call: TRBJ1-1; cdr3_nt: TGTGCCAGCAGGTTTACAGGGGGTCCCAACGAAGCTTTCTTT; cdr3_aa: CASRFTGGPNEAFF
v_call: TRBV9; d_call: .; clone_size: .; cdr3_length: 15; j_call: TRBJ2-1; cdr3_nt: TGTGCCAGCAGCCTAAGCCCGGTACTAGTCGATGAGCAGTTCTTC; cdr3_aa: CASSLSPVLVDEQFF
v_call: TRBV12-5; d_call: TRBD1; clone_size: once; cdr3_length: 14; j_call: TRBJ2-3; cdr3_nt: TGTGCTAGTGGCCAGGGACAGGGAATAGATACGCAGTATTTT; cdr3_aa: CASGQGQGIDTQYF
v_call: TRBV20-1; d_call: TRBD1; clone_size: .; cdr3_length: 15; j_call: TRBJ1-2; cdr3_nt: TGCAATGCGAATGGACAGGGATTAACTAACTATGGCTACACCTTC; cdr3_aa: CNANGQGLTNYGYTF
v_call: TRBV10-3; d_call: .; clone_size: .; cdr3_length: 11; j_call: TRBJ1-2; cdr3_nt: TGTGCCATCAGTGAGGAGACTGCTCCCACCTTC; cdr3_aa: CAISEETAPTF
v_call: TRBV27; d_call: .; clone_size: .; cdr3_length: 15; j_call: TRBJ1-2; cdr3_nt: TGTGCCAGCAGTCCCCGGGCGAGGCGGTTCTATGGCTACACCTTC; cdr3_aa: CASSPRARRFYGYTF
v_call: TRBV9; d_call: TRBD2; clone_size: .; cdr3_length: 16; j_call: TRBJ2-5; cdr3_nt: TGTGCCAGCAGCGTAGCTTTTTCCCGGCAGGCGGGGGAGCAGTACTTC; cdr3_aa: CASSVAFSRQAGEQYF
v_call: TRBV5-1; d_call: .; clone_size: .; cdr3_length: 12; j_call: TRBJ2-2; cdr3_nt: TGCGCCAGCAGCCACGGGACACGGGAGCTGTTTTTT; cdr3_aa: CASSHGTRELFF
v_call: TRBV20-1; d_call: .; clone_size: few; cdr3_length: 15; j_call: TRBJ2-7; cdr3_nt: TGCAGTGCTACGGGTCCTAAAGCCCCCTCCTACGAGCAGTACTTC; cdr3_aa: CSATGPKAPSYEQYF
v_call: TRBV20-1; d_call: TRBD2; clone_size: .; cdr3_length: 15; j_call: TRBJ2-3; cdr3_nt: TGCAGTGCCGCCCCACTAGCGGGGGTAACAGATACGCAGTATTTT; cdr3_aa: CSAAPLAGVTDTQYF
v_call: TRBV6-5; d_call: .; clone_size: .; cdr3_length: 15; j_call: TRBJ2-7; cdr3_nt: TGTGCCAGCAGTTCCGCAGGGAAGAGCTCCTACGAGCAGTACTTC; cdr3_aa: CASSSAGKSSYEQYF
v_call: TRBV12-3/TRBV12-4; d_call: TRBD2; clone_size: .; cdr3_length: 20; j_call: TRBJ2-3; cdr3_nt: TGTGCCAGCAGTTTCCCCCAACTAGCGGGGGCACTTGCAAGCACAGATACGCAGTATTTT; cdr3_aa: CASSFPQLAGALASTDTQYF
v_call: TRBV29-1; d_call: TRBD2; clone_size: few; cdr3_length: 15; j_call: TRBJ2-5; cdr3_nt: TGCAGCGCGGATCCCGGACTAGGGAGATCAGAGACCCAGTACTTC; cdr3_aa: CSADPGLGRSETQYF
v_call: TRBV24-1; d_call: TRBD1; clone_size: few; cdr3_length: 18; j_call: TRBJ2-3; cdr3_nt: TGTGCCACCAGTGATCCAAGGACAGGGGGCGCAGGCACAGATACGCAGTATTTT; cdr3_aa: CATSDPRTGGAGTDTQYF
v_call: TRBV20-1; d_call: TRBD1; clone_size: .; cdr3_length: 14; j_call: TRBJ2-7; cdr3_nt: TGCAGTGCTAGAGATGGGACAGAAGGGCGCGAGCAGTACTTC; cdr3_aa: CSARDGTEGREQYF
v_call: TRBV12-3/TRBV12-4; d_call: .; clone_size: once; cdr3_length: 13; j_call: TRBJ2-3; cdr3_nt: TGTGCCAGCAGCAGAGTGGGAACAGATGTGCAGTATTTT; cdr3_aa: CASSRVGTDVQYF
v_call: TRBV5-1; d_call: TRBD2; clone_size: .; cdr3_length: 17; j_call: TRBJ2-1; cdr3_nt: TGCGCCAGCAGCTTGGTGTTGGCTAGCGGGGGGGCCAATGAGCAGTTCTTC; cdr3_aa: CASSLVLASGGANEQFF
v_call: TRBV29-1; d_call: .; clone_size: .; cdr3_length: 12; j_call: TRBJ2-5; cdr3_nt: TGCAGCGTTGTACGAGGACAAGAGACCCAGTACTTC; cdr3_aa: CSVVRGQETQYF
v_call: TRBV7-2; d_call: TRBD2; clone_size: .; cdr3_length: 17; j_call: TRBJ2-4; cdr3_nt: TGTGCCAGCAGCCGAGGTGGACTAGCGGGGGGGAAAAACATTCAGTACTTC; cdr3_aa: CASSRGGLAGGKNIQYF
v_call: TRBV5-1; d_call: .; clone_size: .; cdr3_length: 13; j_call: TRBJ2-1; cdr3_nt: TGCGCCAGCAGCTTTGCGGTCCACAATGAGCAGTTCTTC; cdr3_aa: CASSFAVHNEQFF
v_call: TRBV30; d_call: .; clone_size: .; cdr3_length: 13; j_call: TRBJ2-7; cdr3_nt: TGTGCCTGGAGAGGGGGGCTTGGCTACGAGCAGTACTTC; cdr3_aa: CAWRGGLGYEQYF
v_call: TRBV2; d_call: TRBD2; clone_size: .; cdr3_length: 16; j_call: TRBJ2-5; cdr3_nt: TGTGCCAGCCCAGGGACTAGCGGCGCTTACCAAGAGACCCAGTACTTC; cdr3_aa: CASPGTSGAYQETQYF
v_call: TRBV9; d_call: TRBD2; clone_size: .; cdr3_length: 15; j_call: TRBJ2-1; cdr3_nt: TGTGCCAGCAGCGTAGCTGGGGGAGGGCCGAATGAGCAGTTCTTC; cdr3_aa: CASSVAGGGPNEQFF
v_call: TRBV20-1; d_call: .; clone_size: .; cdr3_length: 11; j_call: TRBJ2-7; cdr3_nt: TGCAGTGCTAGCACAGCCTACGAGCAGTACTTC; cdr3_aa: CSASTAYEQYF
v_call: TRBV5-1; d_call: .; clone_size: few; cdr3_length: 14; j_call: TRBJ1-1; cdr3_nt: TGTGCCAGCAGCTTAGGGGGAGGGAACACTGAAGCTTTCTTT; cdr3_aa: CASSLGGGNTEAFF
v_call: TRBV5-1; d_call: TRBD2; clone_size: once; cdr3_length: 16; j_call: TRBJ2-3; cdr3_nt: TGCGCCAGCAGCCCGGCCCTAGCGGGGGCCTCAGATACGCAGTATTTT; cdr3_aa: CASSPALAGASDTQYF